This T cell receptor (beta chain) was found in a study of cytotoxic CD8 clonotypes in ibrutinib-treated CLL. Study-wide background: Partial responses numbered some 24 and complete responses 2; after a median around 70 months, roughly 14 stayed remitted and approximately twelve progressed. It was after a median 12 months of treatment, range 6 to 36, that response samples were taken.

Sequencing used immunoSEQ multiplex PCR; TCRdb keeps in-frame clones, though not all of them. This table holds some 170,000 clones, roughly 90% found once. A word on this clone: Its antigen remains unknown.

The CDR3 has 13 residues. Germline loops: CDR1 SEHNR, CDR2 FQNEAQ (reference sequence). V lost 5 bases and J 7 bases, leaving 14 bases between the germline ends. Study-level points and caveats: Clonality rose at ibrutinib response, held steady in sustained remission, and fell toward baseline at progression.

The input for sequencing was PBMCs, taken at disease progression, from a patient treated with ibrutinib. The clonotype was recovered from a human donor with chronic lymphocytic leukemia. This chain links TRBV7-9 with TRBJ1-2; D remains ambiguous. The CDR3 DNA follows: TGTGCCAGCAGCCCAACAGCCACGGGTGGCTACACCTTC. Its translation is CASSPTATGGYTF.